A selection of T cell receptor beta chains follows, all from one sample in a study of blood T cells in healthy people across ages. TCRdb redid the calling of the 5' RACE reads with MiXCR, one entry per CDR3 protein. Of 1.5 million to 1.8 million distinct CDR3 sequences in the sample, roughly two fifths were seen once. What was sequenced was blood. These receptors all stem from a woman under 30 in good health. CDR3s include the opening cysteine and the closing phenylalanine or tryptophan. The order of the fields is D gene, V gene, clone size, J gene, CDR3 DNA, CDR3 protein. The D gene is left open where the match is weak. Size tells how often a clone was seen (once, few, many) or the class of an expanded clone, and some rows leave it out.

d_gene: TRBD1
v_gene: TRBV7-6
abundance: .
j_gene: TRBJ2-3
CDR3nt: TGTGTCAGCAGCGCGGGACAGGGGGTAGATACGCAGTATTTT
CDR3aa: CVSSAGQGVDTQYF

d_gene: TRBD1
v_gene: TRBV13
abundance: .
j_gene: TRBJ2-7
CDR3nt: TGTGCCAGCAGCAGAGACAGGGGGCGAACGTACGAGCAGTACTTC
CDR3aa: CASSRDRGRTYEQYF

d_gene: .
v_gene: TRBV7-2
abundance: few
j_gene: TRBJ1-4
CDR3nt: TGTGCCAGTAGTCTTGGGGAAGTACTTAATGAAAAACTGTTTTTT
CDR3aa: CASSLGEVLNEKLFF

d_gene: TRBD1
v_gene: TRBV7-2
abundance: .
j_gene: TRBJ1-6
CDR3nt: TGTGCCAGCAGCTACGGCGACAGGGCGGCTTCACCCCTCCACTTT
CDR3aa: CASSYGDRAASPLHF

d_gene: .
v_gene: TRBV4-3
abundance: .
j_gene: TRBJ1-2
CDR3nt: TGCGCCAGCAGCCAAGATAGGGGAAGGGAGGGAGGCTACACCTTC
CDR3aa: CASSQDRGREGGYTF

d_gene: TRBD1
v_gene: TRBV9
abundance: .
j_gene: TRBJ2-7
CDR3nt: TGTGCCAGCAGCGGCCGGGACAGGTCTCTTTACGAGCAGTACTTC
CDR3aa: CASSGRDRSLYEQYF

d_gene: .
v_gene: TRBV20-1
abundance: few
j_gene: TRBJ1-4
CDR3nt: TGCAGTGCTACCGGGGAGGGAATAAATAATGAAAAACTGTTTTTT
CDR3aa: CSATGEGINNEKLFF

d_gene: TRBD2
v_gene: TRBV7-2
abundance: few
j_gene: TRBJ2-1
CDR3nt: TGTGCCAGCAGCCCAAGGAGGCTAGCGGGTATCAATGAGCAGTTCTTC
CDR3aa: CASSPRRLAGINEQFF

d_gene: .
v_gene: TRBV29-1
abundance: .
j_gene: TRBJ1-1
CDR3nt: TGCAGCGTTGTGTCCCTGTATTTTGGCGCTTTCTTT
CDR3aa: CSVVSLYFGAFF

d_gene: .
v_gene: TRBV28
abundance: .
j_gene: TRBJ1-5
CDR3nt: TGTGCCAGCAGTTTATGGGAGGACAATCAGCCCCAGCATTTT
CDR3aa: CASSLWEDNQPQHF

d_gene: .
v_gene: TRBV15
abundance: .
j_gene: TRBJ2-5
CDR3nt: TGTGCCACCAGCAGAGAGAGGCTCCACCCTGAGACCCAGTACTTC
CDR3aa: CATSRERLHPETQYF

d_gene: TRBD1
v_gene: TRBV6-6
abundance: .
j_gene: TRBJ2-1
CDR3nt: TGTGCCAGCAGTTACCTATACAGGGGAGATGGGTACAATGAGCAGTTCTTC
CDR3aa: CASSYLYRGDGYNEQFF

d_gene: .
v_gene: TRBV20-1
abundance: few
j_gene: TRBJ2-7
CDR3nt: TGCAGTGCTACTAAAAAAGCGGCTCAACTCGAGCAGTACTTC
CDR3aa: CSATKKAAQLEQYF

d_gene: TRBD1
v_gene: TRBV5-1
abundance: .
j_gene: TRBJ2-2
CDR3nt: TGCGCCAGCAGCCCCACCGGGACAGGGTTCACGGCCGGGGAGCTGTTTTTT
CDR3aa: CASSPTGTGFTAGELFF

d_gene: .
v_gene: TRBV7-8
abundance: .
j_gene: TRBJ1-6
CDR3nt: TGTGCCAGCAGCTTATTCGCTGTGCGGAGAAGTTCACCCCTCCACTTT
CDR3aa: CASSLFAVRRSSPLHF

d_gene: .
v_gene: TRBV29-1
abundance: .
j_gene: TRBJ1-1
CDR3nt: TGCAGCGTTGATTCGAGAGGTAAAGAAGCTTTCTTT
CDR3aa: CSVDSRGKEAFF

d_gene: TRBD1
v_gene: TRBV29-1
abundance: few
j_gene: TRBJ2-4
CDR3nt: TGCAGCGTTGAGGGGACAGTCCAAAACATTCAGTACTTC
CDR3aa: CSVEGTVQNIQYF

d_gene: TRBD1
v_gene: TRBV30
abundance: few
j_gene: TRBJ2-7
CDR3nt: TGTGCCTGGTTCGGGACAGGGGTCTACGAGCAGTACTTC
CDR3aa: CAWFGTGVYEQYF

d_gene: TRBD2
v_gene: TRBV10-3
abundance: .
j_gene: TRBJ2-2
CDR3nt: TGTGCCATCAGTGATGGGACTAGCGGGGACACCGGGGAGCTGTTTTTT
CDR3aa: CAISDGTSGDTGELFF

d_gene: TRBD1
v_gene: TRBV24-1
abundance: .
j_gene: TRBJ2-1
CDR3nt: TGTGCCACCAGTGATTCGGCGACAGGGTTTCAGCAGTTCTTC
CDR3aa: CATSDSATGFQQFF

d_gene: .
v_gene: TRBV9
abundance: once
j_gene: TRBJ1-1
CDR3nt: TGTGCCAGCAGCCCCCTTGCGAGCCACTCGGGGACTGAAGCTTTCTTT
CDR3aa: CASSPLASHSGTEAFF

d_gene: TRBD1
v_gene: TRBV4-3
abundance: few
j_gene: TRBJ2-7
CDR3nt: TGCGCCAGCAGCCAAGACAGGGGGTTAGGATCCTACGAGCAGTACTTC
CDR3aa: CASSQDRGLGSYEQYF

d_gene: .
v_gene: TRBV29-1
abundance: few
j_gene: TRBJ2-5
CDR3nt: TGCAGCGTTGAAGGTGGCGAAGGGGAGACCCAGTACTTC
CDR3aa: CSVEGGEGETQYF

d_gene: .
v_gene: TRBV12-3/TRBV12-4
abundance: .
j_gene: TRBJ2-2
CDR3nt: TGTGCCAGCAGATCTCAGACCACCGGGGAGCTGTTTTTT
CDR3aa: CASRSQTTGELFF

d_gene: .
v_gene: TRBV3-1
abundance: .
j_gene: TRBJ2-3
CDR3nt: TGTGCCAGCAGCCACTGGACTTCCGGGGGCACAGATACGCAGTATTTT
CDR3aa: CASSHWTSGGTDTQYF

d_gene: TRBD1
v_gene: TRBV11-2
abundance: .
j_gene: TRBJ2-3
CDR3nt: TGTGCCAGCAGCTTAGAGCCAGGGGGCTGGGGTGCCACAGATACGCAGTATTTT
CDR3aa: CASSLEPGGWGATDTQYF

d_gene: .
v_gene: TRBV5-1
abundance: .
j_gene: TRBJ2-7
CDR3nt: TGCGCCAGCAGCTTTTCAAACTACGAGCAGTACTTC
CDR3aa: CASSFSNYEQYF

d_gene: .
v_gene: TRBV25-1
abundance: few
j_gene: TRBJ2-7
CDR3nt: TGTGCCAGCAGTGATCCGGCACAGGGACTAAACGAGCAGTACTTC
CDR3aa: CASSDPAQGLNEQYF

d_gene: .
v_gene: TRBV6-5
abundance: .
j_gene: TRBJ1-3
CDR3nt: TGTGCCAGCAGTTACCCTTACCCTACACCCGGCGTCTCTGGAAACACCATATATTTT
CDR3aa: CASSYPYPTPGVSGNTIYF

d_gene: .
v_gene: TRBV4-2
abundance: few
j_gene: TRBJ1-2
CDR3nt: TGTGCCAGCAGCCAAGTGGGTTCCGCGTACTATGGCTACACCTTC
CDR3aa: CASSQVGSAYYGYTF

d_gene: .
v_gene: TRBV5-1
abundance: many
j_gene: TRBJ2-1
CDR3nt: TGTGCCAGCAGTTTAGAGGTTAGCTCCTACAATGAGCAGTTCTTC
CDR3aa: CASSLEVSSYNEQFF

d_gene: .
v_gene: TRBV5-1
abundance: .
j_gene: TRBJ2-5
CDR3nt: TGCGCCAGCAGCTTGGGGGGGTCGGCGGTTAACCAAGAGACCCAGTACTTC
CDR3aa: CASSLGGSAVNQETQYF

d_gene: .
v_gene: TRBV2
abundance: .
j_gene: TRBJ1-2
CDR3nt: TGTGCCAGCGGGGCCGCAACCTTCTATGGCTACACCTTC
CDR3aa: CASGAATFYGYTF

d_gene: TRBD1
v_gene: TRBV6-1
abundance: .
j_gene: TRBJ1-5
CDR3nt: TGTGCCAGCAGGGAAGCAGGGGGCGCGTGGCAGCCCCAGCATTTT
CDR3aa: CASREAGGAWQPQHF

d_gene: .
v_gene: TRBV12-3/TRBV12-4
abundance: few
j_gene: TRBJ1-2
CDR3nt: TGTGCCAGCAGCTACAATTCAGGGTTAGGCTATGGCTACACCTTC
CDR3aa: CASSYNSGLGYGYTF

d_gene: TRBD2
v_gene: TRBV29-1
abundance: few
j_gene: TRBJ2-7
CDR3nt: TGCAGCGCCGCGGGGACTAGCGGCTCATACGAGCAGTACTTC
CDR3aa: CSAAGTSGSYEQYF

d_gene: TRBD1
v_gene: TRBV12-3/TRBV12-4
abundance: .
j_gene: TRBJ2-1
CDR3nt: TGTGCCAGCAGTACCCACAGGGGGCGCGACTACAATGAGCAGTTCTTC
CDR3aa: CASSTHRGRDYNEQFF

d_gene: .
v_gene: TRBV28
abundance: many
j_gene: TRBJ2-1
CDR3nt: TGTGCCAGCAGTTTGCCGGGGCACAATGAGCAGTTCTTC
CDR3aa: CASSLPGHNEQFF

d_gene: .
v_gene: TRBV7-6
abundance: .
j_gene: TRBJ2-5
CDR3nt: TGTGCCAGCAGCTCCCCTTTCCGGGACGGGGAAGAGACCCAGTACTTC
CDR3aa: CASSSPFRDGEETQYF

d_gene: .
v_gene: TRBV2
abundance: .
j_gene: TRBJ1-5
CDR3nt: TGTGCCAGCAGTTGGGACCCCTATCAGCCCCAGCATTTT
CDR3aa: CASSWDPYQPQHF

d_gene: .
v_gene: TRBV7-2
abundance: few
j_gene: TRBJ2-5
CDR3nt: TGTGCCAGCAGCTTATTGCAGCTCCAAGAGACCCAGTACTTC
CDR3aa: CASSLLQLQETQYF

d_gene: .
v_gene: TRBV20-1
abundance: .
j_gene: TRBJ2-1
CDR3nt: TGCAGTGCTAGAAGGGGGGGGGCATACAATGAGCAGTTCTTC
CDR3aa: CSARRGGAYNEQFF

d_gene: .
v_gene: TRBV10-3
abundance: .
j_gene: TRBJ2-5
CDR3nt: TGTGCCAGCAATCCTTCAGGGGCCCAAGAGACCCAGTACTTC
CDR3aa: CASNPSGAQETQYF

d_gene: .
v_gene: TRBV6-2/TRBV6-3
abundance: .
j_gene: TRBJ2-1
CDR3nt: TGTGCCAGCAGTGCCGGACTCAATAATGAGCAGTTCTTC
CDR3aa: CASSAGLNNEQFF

d_gene: .
v_gene: TRBV5-1
abundance: .
j_gene: TRBJ2-1
CDR3nt: TGCGCCAGCAGCTTCGGAGGGGGCCCTCTGAATGAGCAGTTCTTC
CDR3aa: CASSFGGGPLNEQFF

d_gene: .
v_gene: TRBV7-9
abundance: few
j_gene: TRBJ2-5
CDR3nt: TGTGCCAGCAGCCGCAGCGCTTACAATGAGCAGTACTTC
CDR3aa: CASSRSAYNEQYF

d_gene: TRBD2
v_gene: TRBV29-1
abundance: .
j_gene: TRBJ2-3
CDR3nt: TGCAGCGTTGTAAAGGCGGGGGGCAAAGATACGCAGTATTTT
CDR3aa: CSVVKAGGKDTQYF

d_gene: TRBD1
v_gene: TRBV7-9
abundance: .
j_gene: TRBJ1-2
CDR3nt: TGTGCCAGCAGCTTACAGGACAGGGTTGAAGGCTACACCTTC
CDR3aa: CASSLQDRVEGYTF

d_gene: TRBD2
v_gene: TRBV29-1
abundance: .
j_gene: TRBJ2-4
CDR3nt: TGCAGCGGGGTAGCGGGAGAGATAGCCAAAAACATTCAGTACTTC
CDR3aa: CSGVAGEIAKNIQYF

d_gene: .
v_gene: TRBV29-1
abundance: .
j_gene: TRBJ2-2
CDR3nt: TGCAGCGTTGGGGGGTTGACCGGGGAGCTGTTTTTT
CDR3aa: CSVGGLTGELFF

d_gene: TRBD1
v_gene: TRBV6-2/TRBV6-3
abundance: .
j_gene: TRBJ1-2
CDR3nt: TGTGCCAGCAGTTCCGTACGTGGACAGGGGTATGGCTACACCTTC
CDR3aa: CASSSVRGQGYGYTF